Following are 30 T cell receptor beta chains from one sample sequenced in a study of T cells in Graves' hyperthyroidism and ophthalmopathy (dated 2019 in TCRdb). The library was produced with multiplex PCR. The sample was run on an Illumina HiSeq 2000. TCR beta CDR3 regions were amplified from RNA transcripts. For the first round of RT-PCR on the TCR CDR3, the HTBI primer set was used together with the Qiagen OneStep RT-PCR kit. The public reads were reanalyzed by TCRdb: fastp trimming at Q25, MiXCR alignment, in-frame beta chains only. For every CDR3 protein sequence, its rows merge into one entry that carries the most common genes and DNA. The sample records 550,000 to 650,000 distinct CDR3 sequences, around 15% of which are singletons. More than 11% of the sample is held by the ten biggest clonotypes. Sample: blood. These receptors came from a woman aged 40-49 years with Graves' hyperthyroidism.

This clonotype was counted at least ten times. The genes are TRBV27 and TRBJ2-1; possibly TRBD2 for D (6 bases). Germline loops: CDR1 MNHEY, CDR2 SMNVEV (reference sequence). V was cut by 3 bases and J by 5 bases, with 14 bases left in between. This CDR3 has 15 amino acids. CDR3 sequence (DNA): TGTGCCAGCAGTTTTACGGCAGGAGGGGACAATGAGCAGTTCTTC. Translating gives CASSFTAGGDNEQFF.

This clonotype came up many times. The rearrangement uses TRBV9 and TRBJ1-1; perhaps TRBD1 as D (5 bases). The CDR3 length is 13 residues. The V end was cut by 4 bases, the J end by 3 bases, with 10 bases between. The germline CDR1 and CDR2 sequences are SGDLS and YYNGEE. The CDR3 here is CASSQRGDTEAFF. The CDR3 nucleotides read TGTGCCAGCAGCCAACGGGGGGACACTGAAGCTTTCTTT.

This chain connects TRBV10-3 to TRBJ1-5; TRBD1 matches 7 bases. Germline V CDR1 and CDR2: ENHRY, SYGVKD. With 2 bases clipped from V and 1 base from J, the junction kept 8 bases outside the gene matches. CDR3 length: 17 amino acids. The CDR3 sequence is CAISEGQALTSNQPQHF. The CDR3 nucleotides read TGTGCCATCAGTGAGGGACAGGCCCTGACGAGCAATCAGCCCCAGCATTTT.

J is TRBJ2-7 and V is TRBV6-1; D gene unclear. This CDR3 is built from 15 residues. The ends were cut back, 0 bases at V and 3 bases at J, with 12 bases in the middle. Germline V gene data show CDR1 as MNHNS and CDR2 as SASEGT. CDR3 sequence reads: CASSEARGDLYEQYF. The CDR3 bases are TGTGCCAGCAGTGAAGCGCGCGGTGATCTCTACGAGCAGTACTTC.

This clonotype has a count of ten or more. The chain combines TRBV4-1 with TRBJ2-2; D not certain. Germline V gene sequence: CDR1 MGHRA, CDR2 YSYEKL. V shed 1 base and J shed 5 bases, with 8 bases lying between them. The CDR3 is 14 residues long. The CDR3 sequence: CASSQVSLTGELFF. The CDR3 DNA follows: TGCGCCAGCAGCCAAGTCAGCTTAACCGGGGAGCTGTTTTTT.

There are many counts of this clonotype. CDR3 amino acids: CATQAVAGETQYF. The CDR3 region has the DNA TGTGCCACTCAGGCGGTGGCGGGAGAGACCCAGTACTTC. The J gene is TRBJ2-5, the V gene TRBV2, with D possibly TRBD2 on 5 matching bases. This CDR3 has 13 residues. Trimming removed 10 bases at V and 4 bases at J, with 16 bases between. The germline V gene encodes CDR1 SNHLY and CDR2 FYNNEI.

This clonotype was counted at least ten times. V gene TRBV29-1 combines with J gene TRBJ2-1; D unresolved. Germline assignment: CDR1 SQVTM and CDR2 ANQGSEA. Between the trimmed V and J ends, which lost 8 bases and 8 bases, there was a span of 28 bases. The CDR3 covers 16 residues. The CDR3, as DNA: TGCAGCTCCGAAGGAAGGGCGGATAAGGTTTTCGATGAGCAGTTCTTC. Protein: CSSEGRADKVFDEQFF.

This clonotype was seen a handful of times. The genes are TRBV4-1 and TRBJ2-7, with D possibly being TRBD2 (6 bases). V shed 4 bases and J shed 7 bases, with 14 bases lying between them. The CDR3 loop spans 13 amino acids. CDR1 is MGHRA, CDR2 YSYEKL, per germline. The CDR3: CASSLLSGDEQYF. CDR3 DNA: TGCGCCAGCAGCCTGTTATCGGGGGATGAGCAGTACTTC.

The chain couples TRBV20-1 to TRBJ1-1; 9 bases fit TRBD1. The V gene's germline CDR1 is DFQATT and CDR2 SNEGSKA (reference sequence). With 4 bases clipped from V and 4 bases from J, the junction kept 4 bases outside the gene matches. The CDR3 loop spans 13 amino acids. The CDR3 DNA reads TGCAGTGCTACTACAGGGGGCGCCACTGAAGCTTTCTTT. Translating gives CSATTGGATEAFF.

The table lists this clonotype with many counts. The chain is built from TRBV6-1 and TRBJ1-6; D possibly corresponds to TRBD1 (6 bases). CDR3 length equals 14 residues. V was cut by 1 base and J by 9 bases, with 10 bases left in between. Germline V gives CDR1 MNHNS, CDR2 SASEGT. CDR3 nucleotides: TGTGCCAGCAGTGAAGTGGGGGCAGGTTCACCCCTCCACTTT. Amino acid sequence: CASSEVGAGSPLHF.

This clonotype occurred many times. The chain has TRBV20-1 and TRBJ2-1; 8 bases are shared with TRBD2. CDR1 DFQATT and CDR2 SNEGSKA come from the germline V gene (reference sequence). V shed 1 base and J 2 bases; nucleotides not matched to a gene: 7. The CDR3 totals 16 residues. In nucleotides, the CDR3 is TGCAGTGCTAGAGTCCCGCTAGCGGGCCCCTACAATGAGCAGTTCTTC. Its translation is CSARVPLAGPYNEQFF.

The sample holds many counts of this clonotype. The chain has TRBV3-1 and TRBJ2-7; TRBD1 agrees at 11 bases. This CDR3 contains 14 residues. Trimming took 1 base from V and 6 from J; bases not matched to a gene: 2. CDR1 is LGHDT and CDR2 is YNNKEL in the germline V gene (reference sequence). The DNA of the CDR3 is TGTGCCAGCAGCCAAGGGACAGGGGGCCTCGAGCAGTACTTC. The encoded protein is CASSQGTGGLEQYF.

This clonotype was found many times. The J gene is TRBJ1-2, the V gene TRBV30, with D perhaps TRBD1 (5 bases). The CDR3 extends over 15 amino acids. CDR1 GTSNPN and CDR2 SVGIG come from the germline V gene (reference sequence). V gave up 3 bases and J gave up 6 bases, with 20 bases separating them. CDR3 sequence: CAWSSEPSGPHGYTF. The CDR3 coding sequence is TGTGCCTGGAGCTCGGAGCCCTCAGGGCCTCATGGCTACACCTTC.

This clonotype occurred a few times. This chain links TRBV12-3 or TRBV12-4 with TRBJ2-5, with 7 nucleotides matching TRBD1. This CDR3 is built from 14 residues. After removal of 9 bases from V and 4 bases from J, the junction contained 11 bases not matched to a gene. CDR3 sequence: CASTTPTGLETQYF. Written as DNA, the CDR3 is TGTGCCAGTACAACCCCGACAGGGCTAGAGACCCAGTACTTC.

This clonotype was recorded a few times. The chain recombines TRBV12-3 or TRBV12-4 with TRBJ1-4; 7 positions agree with TRBD1. The CDR3 loop spans 15 amino acids. J lost 4 bases, V lost 4 bases, and 6 bases had no gene match. This CDR3 is CASSSAGTDNEKLFF. Written as DNA, the CDR3 is TGTGCCAGCAGTTCGGCCGGGACAGATAATGAAAAACTGTTTTTT.

This clonotype was picked up many times. The chain has TRBV18 and TRBJ2-2; 8 bases map to TRBD1. The CDR3 runs to 16 residues. Germline V lookup: CDR1 KGHSH, CDR2 LQKENI. V was pared by 1 base and J by 6 bases, with 7 bases of the junction left unmatched. The CDR3 DNA is TGTGCCAGCTCACCACTGGACAGGGTGAAAGCCGGGGAGCTGTTTTTT. This codes for CASSPLDRVKAGELFF.

The sample holds many counts of this clonotype. The chain has TRBV12-3 or TRBV12-4 and TRBJ1-2; no reliable D call. The CDR3 loop spans 14 amino acids. The V and J ends lost 0 bases and 7 bases respectively, with 12 bases between them. CDR3 in amino acids: CASSLAGGKGGYTF. The CDR3 DNA sequence: TGTGCCAGCAGTTTAGCGGGCGGAAAAGGTGGCTACACCTTC.

This clonotype was seen only a few times. V is TRBV20-1 and J is TRBJ2-2; maybe TRBD2 (6 bases). Germline assignment: CDR1 DFQATT and CDR2 SNEGSKA (reference sequence). The CDR3 contains 15 residues. The germline V and J ends were trimmed by 6 bases and 0 bases, with 14 bases remaining between them. This chain's CDR3 is CSAYPRETNTGELFF. In DNA form, the CDR3 reads TGCAGTGCGTATCCCCGGGAGACGAACACCGGGGAGCTGTTTTTT.

Remarks on this clonotype: A much larger clone is a single base away; this may be a read error. The gene calls are TRBV18 and TRBJ2-1; maybe TRBD2 (5 bases). V dropped 2 bases and J dropped 1 base, with 6 bases sitting between them. Germline V CDR1 and CDR2: KGHSH, LQKENI. The CDR3 runs 14 residues. CDR3 region: CASSPEGSYNEQFF. CDR3 DNA: TGTGCCAGCTCACCAGAGGGTTCCTACAATGAGCAGTTCTTC.

This clonotype was counted at least ten times. V is TRBV11-3 and J is TRBJ2-5; TRBD1 agrees at 7 bases. CDR3 length equals 15 residues. The J segment lost 2 bases and the V segment lost 4 bases, leaving 7 bases of the junction unmatched. The germline V gene has CDR1 SGHNT and CDR2 YENEEA. CDR3 loop: CASSSVGTVQETQYF. The DNA for the CDR3 is TGTGCCAGCAGCTCCGTCGGGACAGTGCAAGAGACCCAGTACTTC. Looking up the rest from reference TRBV11-3 and TRBJ2-5 gives the full variable domain: EAGVVQSPRYKIIEKKQPVAFWCNPISGHNTLYWYLQNLGQGPELLIRYENEEAVDDSQLPKDRFSAERLKGVDSTLKIQPAELGDSAVYLCASSSVGTVQETQYFGPGTRLLVL.

A few counts support this clonotype. The CDR3: CASRGGGYNEQFF. Written as DNA, the CDR3 is TGTGCCAGCAGAGGCGGGGGTTACAATGAGCAGTTCTTC. The chain recombines TRBV6-1 with TRBJ2-1; 7 positions agree with TRBD2. The V segment lost 6 bases and the J segment 4 bases; nucleotides outside the gene matches: 3. The CDR3 spans 13 residues. CDR1 and CDR2 (germline): MNHNS, SASEGT.

This rearrangement joins TRBV6-5 to TRBJ1-5, with D unresolved. The CDR3 is 15 residues long. V dropped 0 bases and J dropped 0 bases, with 6 bases sitting between them. Germline loops: CDR1 MNHEY, CDR2 SVGAGI. In DNA, the CDR3 is TGTGCCAGCAGTTACTCCGAGGCTAGCAATCAGCCCCAGCATTTT. It translates to CASSYSEASNQPQHF.

The count of this clonotype is one. One base away lies a much larger clone, so this may be a sequencing read error. This CDR3 is missing its conserved last phenylalanine or tryptophan, likely due to a read error. The chain joins TRBV7-3 to TRBJ2-3; 10 positions agree with TRBD2. Germline trimming cut 5 bases from V and 2 bases from J; bases unmatched to any gene: 4. In germline, CDR1 is SGHTA, CDR2 FQGTGA. The CDR3 length is 15 residues. The CDR3 here is CASSQLAGLTDTQYS. The CDR3 DNA is TGTGCCAGCAGCCAACTAGCGGGACTCACAGATACGCAGTATTCT.

There are many counts of this clonotype. As DNA, the CDR3 is TGCGCCAGCAGCTCTACAGGGGCTTTCGCTACGCAGTATTTT. Its translation: CASSSTGAFATQYF. V and J are TRBV10-1 and TRBJ2-3, with TRBD1 matching 7 bases. CDR3 length equals 14 residues. Germline CDR1 reads WNHNN; CDR2 reads SYGVQD (reference sequence). Germline trimming cut 6 bases from V and 8 bases from J; bases unmatched to any gene: 11.

This chain joins TRBV20-1 and TRBJ2-1, with no clear D. V was clipped by 0 bases and J by 12 bases, with 18 bases between them. The germline gives CDR1 DFQATT, CDR2 SNEGSKA (reference sequence). This CDR3 has 14 amino acids. The CDR3 DNA reads as TGCAGTGCTAGAGATCTCTCGCTCGTGGGTGGGCAGTTCTTC. It encodes CSARDLSLVGGQFF.

This clonotype was counted at least ten times. The rearrangement joins TRBV20-1 to TRBJ2-2; a weak D match, TRBD2 (6 bases). The CDR3 is 15 amino acids. Trimming took 1 base from V and 6 from J, leaving 15 bases between them. Looked up from germline, CDR1 is DFQATT and CDR2 is SNEGSKA (reference sequence). The DNA of the CDR3 is TGCAGTGCTAGAGGTCGGGAGAGAGGGGCCGGGGAGCTGTTTTTT. It yields the protein CSARGRERGAGELFF.

This clonotype has just a few counts. The rearrangement joins TRBV4-2 to TRBJ2-3, with D perhaps TRBD2 (6 bases). The CDR3 has 17 amino acids. Trimming cost V 2 bases and J 1 base, with 16 bases left between them. Germline loops: CDR1 LGHNA, CDR2 YNFKEQ. As DNA, the CDR3 is TGTGCCAGCAGCCAACAAGCAGGAGGGCCGGGCACAGATACGCAGTATTTT. It specifies CASSQQAGGPGTDTQYF.

This clonotype showed up just a few times. This chain links TRBV11-3 with TRBJ2-7, with D perhaps matching TRBD1 (5 bases). V was shortened by 0 bases and J by 6 bases, with 12 bases between the two germline ends. The CDR3 covers 14 residues. Germline V CDR1 and CDR2: SGHNT, YENEEA. CDR3: CASSLEGQGREQYF. CDR3 sequence (DNA): TGTGCCAGCAGCTTAGAAGGTCAGGGTCGCGAGCAGTACTTC.

This clonotype was recorded many times. The rearrangement uses TRBV30 and TRBJ1-4; 7 bases line up with TRBD1. This CDR3 comprises 15 residues. Germline loops: CDR1 GTSNPN, CDR2 SVGIG (reference sequence). J lost 2 bases, V lost 1 base, and 4 bases had no gene match. CDR3 bases: TGTGCCTGGAGTGGACCGACAGGGACTAATGAAAAACTGTTTTTT. It is translated as CAWSGPTGTNEKLFF.

The sample holds many counts of this clonotype. The chain couples TRBV3-1 to TRBJ1-1; no clear D. CDR1 is LGHDT, CDR2 YNNKEL, per germline (reference sequence). This CDR3 has 13 residues. V lost 2 bases and J lost 1, with 5 bases in between. In DNA form, the CDR3 reads TGTGCCAGCAGCCAAACTCCGAACACTGAAGCTTTCTTT. It specifies CASSQTPNTEAFF.